These 7 T cell receptor beta chains were all obtained from the same sample, sequenced in a study of cytomegalovirus exposure and HLA in healthy donors. Primers: 60 Vbeta forward and 13 Jbeta reverse. This table comes from immunoSEQ multiplex PCR, and its TCRdb copy is limited to in-frame clones, with some not included. The sample contains 150,000 to 200,000 clones, more than 65% of which appear only once. Sample: PBMCs. The source of these receptors is a woman aged 25 to 39 in good health and CMV-seropositive.

This clone was seen only a few times. The V call is TRBV6-5, the J call TRBJ2-5, with 7 bases fitting TRBD1. Germline CDR1 and CDR2: MNHEY and SVGAGI. With V trimmed by 5 bases and J by 2 bases, 2 bases remained unmatched. This CDR3 has 13 amino acids. CDR3 protein: CASSGTVQETQYF. CDR3 DNA sequence: TGTGCCAGCAGTGGGACAGTACAAGAGACCCAGTACTTC.

The chain is built from TRBV4-3 and TRBJ2-4; D ambiguous. This CDR3 comprises 16 residues. V lost 0 bases to trimming and J lost 8 bases, with 17 bases between them. Germline V gives CDR1 LGHNA, CDR2 YSLEER. CDR3 bases: TGCGCCAGCAGCCAAGATCCTGACCCAGGAATAGACATTCAGTACTTC. Translated: CASSQDPDPGIDIQYF.

The rearrangement links TRBV6-1 to TRBJ1-1; 8 nucleotides line up with TRBD1. Germline V lookup: CDR1 MNHNS, CDR2 SASEGT. The CDR3 covers 14 residues. The trim removed 5 bases at V and 4 bases at J, leaving 6 bases unmatched. CDR3 amino acids: CASSLRQGRTEAFF. CDR3 nucleotide sequence: TGTGCCAGCAGTTTAAGACAGGGGCGCACTGAAGCTTTCTTT.

This clone has only a few counts. The chain couples TRBV6-5 to TRBJ2-5; the match to TRBD1 covers 9 bases. The CDR3 has 15 residues. The V gene's germline CDR1 is MNHEY and CDR2 SVGAGI. Trimming removed 4 bases from V and 6 bases from J; junction bases left unmatched: 9. The CDR3 DNA sequence: TGTGCCAGCAGTTTCCGGGACAGGGACGTTCAGACCCAGTACTTC. Encoded protein: CASSFRDRDVQTQYF.

This rearrangement joins TRBV6-6 to TRBJ1-1; TRBD1 aligns across 10 bases. The trim removed 5 bases at V and 10 bases at J, leaving 4 bases unmatched. This CDR3 spans 12 amino acids. The germline V gene has CDR1 MNHNY and CDR2 SVGAGI (reference sequence). The CDR3 sequence is CASSRQGAGAFF. CDR3 nucleotides: TGTGCCAGCAGTCGACAGGGGGCGGGAGCTTTCTTT.

The V gene is TRBV5-1, the J gene TRBJ1-2; 7 bases align to TRBD1. The germline V gene has CDR1 SGHRS and CDR2 YFSETQ. The trim removed 4 bases at V and 7 bases at J, leaving 7 bases unmatched. The CDR3 totals 13 residues. CDR3 residues: CASSPPGQSGYTF. CDR3 bases: TGCGCCAGCAGCCCACCGGGACAGTCTGGCTACACCTTC.

The CDR3 protein is CASSFVGGANEQFF. DNA for the CDR3: TGTGCCAGCAGCTTTGTGGGGGGGGCTAATGAGCAGTTCTTC. The chain uses TRBV12-1 and TRBJ2-1; the D call of TRBD2 is as the table states it, not checked on the DNA. TRBV12-1 is a pseudogene. The CDR3 is made up of 14 amino acids.